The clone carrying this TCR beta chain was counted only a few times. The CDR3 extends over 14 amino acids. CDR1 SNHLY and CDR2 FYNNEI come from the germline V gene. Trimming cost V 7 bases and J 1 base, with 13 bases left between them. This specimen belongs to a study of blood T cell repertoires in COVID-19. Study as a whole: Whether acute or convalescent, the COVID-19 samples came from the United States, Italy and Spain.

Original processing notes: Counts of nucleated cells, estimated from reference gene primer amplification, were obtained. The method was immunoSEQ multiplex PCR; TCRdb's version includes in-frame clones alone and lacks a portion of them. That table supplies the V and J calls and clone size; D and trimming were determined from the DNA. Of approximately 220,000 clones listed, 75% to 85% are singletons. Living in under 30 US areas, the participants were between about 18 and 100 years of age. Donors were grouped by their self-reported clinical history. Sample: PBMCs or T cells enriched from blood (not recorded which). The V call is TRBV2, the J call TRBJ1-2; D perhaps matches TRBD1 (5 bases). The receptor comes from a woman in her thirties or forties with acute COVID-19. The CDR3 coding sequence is TGTGCCAGCACGCGGGGGATGGGTAACTATGGCTACACCTTC. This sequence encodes CASTRGMGNYGYTF.